This T cell receptor (beta chain) appears in the sequencing data of a study of T cells in Graves' hyperthyroidism and ophthalmopathy. Germline CDR1 SGDLS, CDR2 YYNGEE. Trimming took 3 bases from V and 4 from J; bases not matched to a gene: 5. The CDR3 has 16 amino acids. RNA transcripts provided the source from which TCR beta CDR3 regions were amplified. The HTBI primer set drove a first-round RT-PCR of the TCR CDR3. TCRdb recomputed calls from the multiplex PCR reads with MiXCR, one row per CDR3 protein. The sample includes 380,000 or so distinct CDR3 sequences, approximately 19% of them seen just once. This clonotype was picked up a small number of times. Diagnosis of hyperthyroidism was new in patients aged 18 to 65, and its duration was under 2 months. The authors took PBMCs from 7.5 to 10 ml fresh peripheral blood.

The rearrangement uses TRBV9 and TRBJ2-2, with TRBD2 matching over 11 bases. Sequenced input: blood. The sequence derives from a woman between 18 and 30 years old with Graves' hyperthyroidism. CDR3 in amino acids: CASSAPGTSGTGELFF. CDR3 DNA sequence: TGTGCCAGCAGCGCCCCCGGGACTAGCGGCACCGGGGAGCTGTTTTTT. Full variable domain (missing parts from reference TRBV9 and TRBJ2-2): DSGVTQTPKHLITATGQRVTLRCSPRSGDLSVYWYQQSLDQGLQFLIQYYNGEERAKGNILERFSAQQFPDLHSELNLSSLELGDSALYFCASSAPGTSGTGELFFGEGSRLTVL.